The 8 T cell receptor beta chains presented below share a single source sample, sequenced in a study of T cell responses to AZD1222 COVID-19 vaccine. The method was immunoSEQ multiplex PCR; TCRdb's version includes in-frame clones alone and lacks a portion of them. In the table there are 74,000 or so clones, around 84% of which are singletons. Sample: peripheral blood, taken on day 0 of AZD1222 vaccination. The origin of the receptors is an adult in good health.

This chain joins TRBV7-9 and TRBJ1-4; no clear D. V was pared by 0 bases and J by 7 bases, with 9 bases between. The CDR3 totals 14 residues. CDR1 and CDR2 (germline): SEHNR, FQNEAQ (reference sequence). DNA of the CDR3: TGTGCCAGCAGCTTAGCGCTAGATGGTGAAAAACTGTTTTTT. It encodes CASSLALDGEKLFF.

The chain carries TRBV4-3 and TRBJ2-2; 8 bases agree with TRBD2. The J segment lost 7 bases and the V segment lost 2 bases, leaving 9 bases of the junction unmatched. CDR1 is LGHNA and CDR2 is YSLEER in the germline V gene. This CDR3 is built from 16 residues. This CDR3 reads CASSQRVLAGGGELFF. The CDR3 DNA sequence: TGCGCCAGCAGCCAAAGGGTTCTAGCGGGCGGCGGGGAGCTGTTTTTT.

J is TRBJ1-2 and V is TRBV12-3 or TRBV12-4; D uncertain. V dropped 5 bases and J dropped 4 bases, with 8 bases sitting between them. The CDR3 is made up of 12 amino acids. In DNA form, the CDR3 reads TGTGCCAGCAGTACGGACGGCTATGGCTACACCTTC. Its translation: CASSTDGYGYTF.

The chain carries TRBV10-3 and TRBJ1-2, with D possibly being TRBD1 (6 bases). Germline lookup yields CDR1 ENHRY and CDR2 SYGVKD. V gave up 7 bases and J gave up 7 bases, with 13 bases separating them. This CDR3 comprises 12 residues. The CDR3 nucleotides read TGTGCCATCACAGGTCAGGGGCTTGGCTACACCTTC. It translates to CAITGQGLGYTF.

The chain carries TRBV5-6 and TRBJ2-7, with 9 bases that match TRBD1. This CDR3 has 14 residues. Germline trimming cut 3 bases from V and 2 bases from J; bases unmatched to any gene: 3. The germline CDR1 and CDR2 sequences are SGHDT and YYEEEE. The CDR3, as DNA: TGTGCCAGCAGCTCGGGACAGGGTCCCTACGAGCAGTACTTC. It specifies CASSSGQGPYEQYF.

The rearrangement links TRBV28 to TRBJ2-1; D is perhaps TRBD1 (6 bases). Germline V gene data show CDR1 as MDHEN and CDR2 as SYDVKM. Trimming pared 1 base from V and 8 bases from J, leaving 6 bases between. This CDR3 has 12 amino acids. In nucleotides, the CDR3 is TGTGCCAGCAGTTTATCAGGGGATGAGCAGTTCTTC. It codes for CASSLSGDEQFF.

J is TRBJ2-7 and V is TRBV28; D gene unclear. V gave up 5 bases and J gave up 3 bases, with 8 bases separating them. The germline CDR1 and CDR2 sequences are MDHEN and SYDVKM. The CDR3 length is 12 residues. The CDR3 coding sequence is TGTGCCAGCAGTCCAAATCTCTACGAGCAGTACTTC. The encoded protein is CASSPNLYEQYF. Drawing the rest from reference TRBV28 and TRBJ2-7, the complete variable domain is DVKVTQSSRYLVKRTGEKVFLECVQDMDHENMFWYRQDPGLGLRLIYFSYDVKMKEKGDIPEGYSVSREKKERFSLILESASTNQTSMYLCASSPNLYEQYFGPGTRLTVT.

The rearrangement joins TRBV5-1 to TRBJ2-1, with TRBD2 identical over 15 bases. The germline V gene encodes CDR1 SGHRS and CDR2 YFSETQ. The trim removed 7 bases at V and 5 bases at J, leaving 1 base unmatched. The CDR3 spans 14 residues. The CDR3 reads CASGLAGGNNEQFF. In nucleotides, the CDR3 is TGCGCCAGCGGACTAGCGGGAGGGAACAATGAGCAGTTCTTC.